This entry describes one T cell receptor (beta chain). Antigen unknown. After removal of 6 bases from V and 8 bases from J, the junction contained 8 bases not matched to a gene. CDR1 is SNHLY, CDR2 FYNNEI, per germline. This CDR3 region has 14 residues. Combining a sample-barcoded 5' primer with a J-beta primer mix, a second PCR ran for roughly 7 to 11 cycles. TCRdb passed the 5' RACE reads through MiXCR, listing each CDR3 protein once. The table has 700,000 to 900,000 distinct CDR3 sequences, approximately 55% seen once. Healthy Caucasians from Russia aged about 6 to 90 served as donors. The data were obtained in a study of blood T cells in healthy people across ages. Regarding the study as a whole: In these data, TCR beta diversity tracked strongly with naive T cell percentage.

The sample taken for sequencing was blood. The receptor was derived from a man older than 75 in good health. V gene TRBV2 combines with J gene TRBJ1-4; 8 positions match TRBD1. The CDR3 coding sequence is TGTGCCAGCAGAAGGACAGGGTCCGTAGAAAAACTGTTTTTT. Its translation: CASRRTGSVEKLFF.